This TCR beta chain was profiled in a study of neurological immune-mediated disorders. Regarding the study as a whole: HTLV-1-associated myelopathy ranked highest for TCR clonal expansion and multiple sclerosis lowest, beneath healthy controls. Subjects shared no identical expanded-clone CDR3 amino acid sequences, suggesting private TCR-beta repertoires in all groups.

cDNA was made by 5'RACE with 10-nucleotide random UMIs. One entry per CDR3 protein results from TCRdb running MiXCR on the 5' RACE reads. Among over 11,000 distinct CDR3 sequences, 5.5% to 7% were seen once, and the ten largest hold roughly a quarter. The T cells used for sorted libraries numbered roughly 1 million, either CD4+ or CD8+. This clonotype was found many times. Its target is unknown. The source is a woman aged 40 to 55 in good health. The source material was CD8+ T cells from blood.

The CDR3 sequence is CASSFDFRRGLGGELFF. The CDR3 DNA reads TGTGCCAGCAGTTTCGATTTCCGCAGGGGGCTTGGCGGGGAGCTGTTTTTT. This chain joins TRBV27 and TRBJ2-2, with 8 bases identical to TRBD1. Germline V CDR1 and CDR2: MNHEY, SMNVEV (reference sequence). The junction had 13 bases not matched to a gene; V was cut back by 3 bases and J by 7 bases. The CDR3 is 17 amino acids.